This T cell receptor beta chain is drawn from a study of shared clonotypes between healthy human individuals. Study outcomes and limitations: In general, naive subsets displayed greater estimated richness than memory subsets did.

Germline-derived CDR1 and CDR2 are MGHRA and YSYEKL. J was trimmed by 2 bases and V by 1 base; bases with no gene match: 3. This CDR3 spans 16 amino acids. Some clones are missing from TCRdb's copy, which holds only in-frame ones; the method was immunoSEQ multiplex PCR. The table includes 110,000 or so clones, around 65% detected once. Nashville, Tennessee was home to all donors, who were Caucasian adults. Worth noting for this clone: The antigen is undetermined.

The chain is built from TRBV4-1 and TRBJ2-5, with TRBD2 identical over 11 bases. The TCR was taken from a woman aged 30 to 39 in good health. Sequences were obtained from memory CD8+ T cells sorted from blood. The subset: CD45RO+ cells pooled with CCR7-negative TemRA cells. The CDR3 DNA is TGCGCCAGCAGCCAAGTGGGGACTAGCGGTCAAGAGACCCAGTACTTC. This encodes CASSQVGTSGQETQYF.